This TCR beta chain was captured in a study of breast tumors, draining lymph nodes, adjacent tissues. Overall study results and limits: Most tumor T cells seemingly derive from lymph node, then expand in tumor. Luminal-like breast cancer showed significantly greater tumor-nontumor repertoire similarity than basal-like breast cancer did. Tumor repertoires ranked between lymph nodes and nontumor tissue in diversity, with V and J gene preferences.

This CDR3 comprises 12 residues. Germline loops: CDR1 DFQATT, CDR2 SNEGSKA (reference sequence). Trimming removed 6 bases at V and 6 bases at J, with 14 bases between. A single record per CDR3 protein comes from TCRdb applying MiXCR to the multiplex PCR reads. This sample has around 120,000 distinct CDR3 sequences, with about 20% found just once. This clonotype came up many times. Its specificity is unknown. Samples came from axillary lymph nodes draining the breast cancer. The rearrangement uses TRBV20-1 and TRBJ1-2; D is ambiguous. This sequence was found in a female donor with breast cancer. Some clones in this sample may be carry-over from other donors' samples. Sample: axillary lymph node tissue. The CDR3 DNA is TGCAGTGCACGTCAGAGGCGTAATGGCTACACCTTC. It codes for CSARQRRNGYTF.